The present TCR beta chain was sequenced within a study of blood T cell repertoires in COVID-19. Trimming removed 4 bases from V and 4 bases from J; junction bases left unmatched: 6. The germline V gene has CDR1 SGHAT and CDR2 FQNNGV. The CDR3 totals 14 residues. Assay: immunoSEQ multiplex PCR; the TCRdb copy retains only in-frame clones and omits some. The sample comprises nearly 200,000 clones, 84% of which are singletons, and approximately 5.1% rests with the top ten. The TCR sequence derives from a woman between 65 and 79 years old with active or convalescent COVID-19. The sequenced sample consisted of peripheral blood. V gene TRBV11-2 combines with J gene TRBJ2-5, with 7 bases fitting TRBD1. CDR3 sequence reads: CASSSLQGRETQYF. The CDR3 DNA sequence: TGTGCCAGCAGCTCCTTACAGGGGAGAGAGACCCAGTACTTC. Variable domain in full (rest from reference TRBV11-2 and TRBJ2-5): EAGVAQSPRYKIIEKRQSVAFWCNPISGHATLYWYQQILGQGPKLLIQFQNNGVVDDSQLPKDRFSAERLKGVDSTLKIQPAKLEDSAVYLCASSSLQGRETQYFGPGTRLLVL.